The 2 T cell receptor beta chains in this list originate from one sample, sequenced in a study of blood T cell repertoires in COVID-19. Clones were read by immunoSEQ multiplex PCR, and TCRdb kept only the in-frame ones, dropping some. The sample records 70,000 to 100,000 clones, roughly 90% being singletons. The sample taken for sequencing was peripheral blood. Every receptor here comes from a man between 50 and 59 years old with COVID-19, enrolled during active disease.

This chain links TRBV27 with TRBJ2-1; TRBD1 is a possible D gene (6 bases). The CDR3 has 16 amino acids. Trimming took off 5 bases at V and 2 bases at J, with 16 bases between the two ends. CDR1 and CDR2 (germline): MNHEY, SMNVEV (reference sequence). The CDR3 region has the DNA TGTGCCAGCAGTGAATCCGGGACACCCACCTACAATGAGCAGTTCTTC. It specifies CASSESGTPTYNEQFF.

V is TRBV12-3 or TRBV12-4 and J is TRBJ1-6; no clear D gene. Trimming stripped 8 bases from V and 10 bases from J, with 15 bases between. The CDR3 has 13 amino acids. The CDR3 bases are TGTGCCAGCGCATATCCGGGTGGGTCACCCCTCCACTTT. It yields the protein CASAYPGGSPLHF.